The present T cell receptor beta chain was sequenced within a study of blood T cell repertoires in COVID-19. Across the study: Collection of acute and convalescent COVID-19 samples took place in the United States, Italy and Spain.

Original analysis: Reference gene primer amplification gave estimated nucleated cell counts. Sequencing used immunoSEQ multiplex PCR; TCRdb keeps in-frame clones, though not all of them. V and J calls and clone size are those listed in that table; D and trimming were worked out from the DNA. The table has 300,000 or so clones, approximately 86% seen once. Recruitment covered over 20 US areas and drew participants whose ages spanned roughly 18 to 100 years. Clinical history as reported by participants underpinned cohort assignment. Germline V CDR1 and CDR2: LNHDA, SQIVND (reference sequence). CDR3 length equals 15 residues. Trimming pared 1 base from V and 0 bases from J, leaving 7 bases between.

The specimen was PBMCs or T cells enriched from blood (not recorded which). The sequence came from a woman between 40 and 55 years old with acute COVID-19. The chain couples TRBV19 to TRBJ1-3; D gene ambiguous. The CDR3 reads CASSIARSSGNTIYF. The CDR3 nucleotides read TGTGCCAGTAGTATAGCACGGAGCTCTGGAAACACCATATATTTT.